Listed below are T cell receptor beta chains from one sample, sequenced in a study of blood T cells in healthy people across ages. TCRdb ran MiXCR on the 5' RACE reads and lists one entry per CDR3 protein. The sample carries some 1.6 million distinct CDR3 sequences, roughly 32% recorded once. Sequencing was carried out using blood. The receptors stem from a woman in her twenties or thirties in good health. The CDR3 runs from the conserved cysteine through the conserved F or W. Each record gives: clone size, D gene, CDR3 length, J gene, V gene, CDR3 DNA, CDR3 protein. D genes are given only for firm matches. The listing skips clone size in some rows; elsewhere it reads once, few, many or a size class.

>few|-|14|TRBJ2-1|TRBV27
TGTGCCAGCAGCCGAGGGGGTCCGATTAATGAGCAGTTCTTC
CASSRGGPINEQFF
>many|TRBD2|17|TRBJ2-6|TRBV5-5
TGTGCCAGCAGCTTGGCCCCCGGGACTACTGGGGCCAACGTCCTGACTTTC
CASSLAPGTTGANVLTF
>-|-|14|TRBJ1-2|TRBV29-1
TGCAGCGTTGAAGAAATCGGCAGGCCTGGCTTCTACACCTTC
CSVEEIGRPGFYTF
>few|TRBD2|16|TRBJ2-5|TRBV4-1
TGCGCCAGCAGCCAGAGATCTAGCGGGGGCCAAGAGACCCAGTACTTC
CASSQRSSGGQETQYF
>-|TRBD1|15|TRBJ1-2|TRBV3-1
TGTGCCAGCAGCCAACCTACAGGGGGGTTCGAGGGCTACACCTTC
CASSQPTGGFEGYTF
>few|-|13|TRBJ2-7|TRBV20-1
TGCAGTGCCCATATAGGGGTGCCCTACGAGCAGTACTTC
CSAHIGVPYEQYF
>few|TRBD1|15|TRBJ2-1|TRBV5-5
TGTGCCAGCGCTCGCAGCTTCGAGGGGGCGTATGAGCAGTTCTTC
CASARSFEGAYEQFF
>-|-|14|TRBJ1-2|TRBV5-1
TGCGCCAGCAGCTTTCGCGAGGGGGTATATGGCTACACCTTC
CASSFREGVYGYTF
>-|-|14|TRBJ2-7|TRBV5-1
TGCGCCAGCAGCACCAGCCCCCAGTCCTACGAGCAGTACTTC
CASSTSPQSYEQYF
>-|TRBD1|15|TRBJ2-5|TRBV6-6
TGTGCCAGCAGTTCCGGGACAGGGTTTCAAGAGACCCAGTACTTC
CASSSGTGFQETQYF
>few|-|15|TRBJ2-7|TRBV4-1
TGCGCCAGCAGCCAAGATATACAGATCTCCTACGAGCAGTACTTC
CASSQDIQISYEQYF
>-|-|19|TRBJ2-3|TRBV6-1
TGTGCCAGCAGTGAAGGGGGCATGAAACGGGGGTCTAGCACAGATACGCAGTATTTT
CASSEGGMKRGSSTDTQYF
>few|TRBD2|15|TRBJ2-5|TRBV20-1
TGCAGTGCTAGATCGGGACTAGCGGGGGTGGAGACCCAGTACTTC
CSARSGLAGVETQYF
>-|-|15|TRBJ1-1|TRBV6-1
TGTGCCACCTTGACGGGGTACGGTGGTGGCACTGAAGCTTTCTTT
CATLTGYGGGTEAFF
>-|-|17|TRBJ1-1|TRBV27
TGTGCCAGCAGTTTTGATTTAGGGGATGGTAGCGGGACTGAAGCTTTCTTT
CASSFDLGDGSGTEAFF
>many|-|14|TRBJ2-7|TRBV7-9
TGTGCCAGCAGCTACAGGGAGGGCTCCTACGAGCAGTACTTC
CASSYREGSYEQYF
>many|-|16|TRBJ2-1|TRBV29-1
TGCAGCGTTGAGGGGGTGATTTTTGATCGAGACAATGAGCAGTTCTTC
CSVEGVIFDRDNEQFF
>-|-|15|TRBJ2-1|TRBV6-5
TGTGCCAGCTCCCATCGGGACTTAGCCTACAATGAGCAGTTCTTC
CASSHRDLAYNEQFF
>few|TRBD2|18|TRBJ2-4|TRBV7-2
TGTGCCAGCAGCTTAACGACTAGCGGGGGAGAAGCCAAAAACATTCAGTACTTC
CASSLTTSGGEAKNIQYF
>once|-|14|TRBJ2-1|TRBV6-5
TGTGCCAGCAGTTACTCGATGGCCGGGGGGCAACAGTTCTTC
CASSYSMAGGQQFF
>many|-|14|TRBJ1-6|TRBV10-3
TGTGCCGCCGCTGAGGCCTTGAATAATTCACCCCTCCACTTT
CAAAEALNNSPLHF
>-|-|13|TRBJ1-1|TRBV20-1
TGCAGCCCCGCCGGGACGGAGAACACTGAAGCTTTCTTT
CSPAGTENTEAFF
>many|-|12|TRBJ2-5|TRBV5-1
TGCGCCAGCAGCTTGGAATCCGAGACCCAGTACTTC
CASSLESETQYF
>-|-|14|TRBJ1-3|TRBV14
TGTGCCAGCAGCCAAGGCGGTGGAGGAAACACCATATATTTT
CASSQGGGGNTIYF
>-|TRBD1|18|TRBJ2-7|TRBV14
TGTGCCAGCAGCCAATCCACCGGGACAGGCTTTCGTCCCTACGAGCAGTACTTC
CASSQSTGTGFRPYEQYF
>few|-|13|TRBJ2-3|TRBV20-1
TGCAGTGCTAGGATGGACCGCGCAGATACGCAGTATTTT
CSARMDRADTQYF
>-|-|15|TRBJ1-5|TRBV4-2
TGTGCCAGCAGCCAAGATTTTGTGTCGGATCAGCCCCAGCATTTT
CASSQDFVSDQPQHF
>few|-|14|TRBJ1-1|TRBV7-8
TGTGCCAGCAGCTTTAAAACCCAAAACACTGAAGCTTTCTTT
CASSFKTQNTEAFF
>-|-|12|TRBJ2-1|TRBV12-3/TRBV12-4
TGTGCCAGCAGGACCCAAGCGGGTGAGCAGTTCTTC
CASRTQAGEQFF
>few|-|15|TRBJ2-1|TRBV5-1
TGCGCCAGCAGCTTGGCGGGGGAACCCCACAATGAGCAGTTCTTC
CASSLAGEPHNEQFF
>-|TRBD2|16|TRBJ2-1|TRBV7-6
TGTGCCAGCAGGCACACTACTAGCGGGGTTTACAATGAGCAGTTCTTC
CASRHTTSGVYNEQFF
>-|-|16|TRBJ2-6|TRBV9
TGTGCCAGCACCCTCGGTCAGGGTTCTGGGGCCAACGTCCTGACTTTC
CASTLGQGSGANVLTF
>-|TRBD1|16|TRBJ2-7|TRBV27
TGTGCCAGCAGTCCTAGCACAGGGGGCTTGCTCTACGAGCAGTACTTC
CASSPSTGGLLYEQYF
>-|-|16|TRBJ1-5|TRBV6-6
TGTGCCAGCAGTTACTCGGGGGACCTTAGCAATCAGCCCCAGCATTTT
CASSYSGDLSNQPQHF
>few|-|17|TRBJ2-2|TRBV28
TGTGCCAGCAGTTTATTTCGGGGAAACCCGTCCCCCGGGGAGCTGTTTTTT
CASSLFRGNPSPGELFF
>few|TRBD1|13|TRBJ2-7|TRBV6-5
TGTGCCAGCAGTTACTTGACAGGGGGTAAGCAGTACTTC
CASSYLTGGKQYF
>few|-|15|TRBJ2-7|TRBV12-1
TGTGCCAGCAGCTTGCGGAGAGCGGATCCATACGAGCAGTACTTC
CASSLRRADPYEQYF
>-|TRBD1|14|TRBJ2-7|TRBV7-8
TGTGCCGGCAGCTTAGTGGAAGGGGGCACCGAGCAGTACTTC
CAGSLVEGGTEQYF
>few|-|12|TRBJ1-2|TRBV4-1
TGCGCCAGCAGCCAAGGAGCAGGGCAGGACACCTTC
CASSQGAGQDTF
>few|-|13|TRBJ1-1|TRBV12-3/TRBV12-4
TGTGCCAGCAGTGTGGACAGATTCACTGAAGCTTTCTTT
CASSVDRFTEAFF
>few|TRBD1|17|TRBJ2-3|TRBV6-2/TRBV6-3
TGTGCCAGCAGTTACTCTAGGCAGGGGGCGATCACAGATACGCAGTATTTT
CASSYSRQGAITDTQYF
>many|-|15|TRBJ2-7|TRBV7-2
TGTGCCAGCAGCCCCCTTGGGGGTTCAAATTACGAGCAGTACTTC
CASSPLGGSNYEQYF
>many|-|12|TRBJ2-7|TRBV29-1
TGCAGCGTGCCGGGACTGGCCTACGAGCAGTACTTC
CSVPGLAYEQYF
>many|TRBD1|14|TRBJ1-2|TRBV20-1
TGCAGTGCTATTCCCGGGACAGGGGAATATGGCTACACCTTC
CSAIPGTGEYGYTF
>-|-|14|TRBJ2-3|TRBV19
TGTGCCAGCCAGAACAGGAAACCCACAGATACGCAGTATTTT
CASQNRKPTDTQYF
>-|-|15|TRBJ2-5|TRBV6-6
TGTGCCAGCAGCCGACTCAGGCAGCCCCAAGAGACCCAGTACTTC
CASSRLRQPQETQYF
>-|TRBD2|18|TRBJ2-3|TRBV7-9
TGTGCCAGCAGCTTAGTAGGTGCGGGAGGGCCTCTTCCAGATACGCAGTATTTT
CASSLVGAGGPLPDTQYF
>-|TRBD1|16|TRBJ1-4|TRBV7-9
TGTGCCAGCAGCTTACGGAGGGGGGACAGTGGTGAAAAACTGTTTTTT
CASSLRRGDSGEKLFF
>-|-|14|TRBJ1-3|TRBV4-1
TGCGCCAGCAGCCCAATATCCTCGGGAAACACCATATATTTT
CASSPISSGNTIYF
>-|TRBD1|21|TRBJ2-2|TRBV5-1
TGCGCCAGCAGCTTAGGATCAGGGACAGGGGTTTCCGACCGACGCGCCGGGGAGCGGTTTTTT
CASSLGSGTGVSDRRAGERFF
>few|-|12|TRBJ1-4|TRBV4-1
TGCGCCAGCAGCCCCCACAATGAAAAACTGTTTTTT
CASSPHNEKLFF
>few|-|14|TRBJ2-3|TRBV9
TGTGCCAGCAGCGTAGGCCTTGCGCGAGATACGCAGTATTTT
CASSVGLARDTQYF
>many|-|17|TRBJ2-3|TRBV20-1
TGCAGTGCCTCACGGGGGCAGCGGAGGAAGGGCACAGATACGCAGTATTTT
CSASRGQRRKGTDTQYF
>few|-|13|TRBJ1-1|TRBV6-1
TGTGCCAGCAGACTGGGCCGTTACACTGAAGCTTTCTTT
CASRLGRYTEAFF
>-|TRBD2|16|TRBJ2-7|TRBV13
TGTGCCAGCAGCTTGTCCGGGACTAGCGTCTTCTACGAGCAGTACTTC
CASSLSGTSVFYEQYF